The next 16 T cell receptor beta chains were all read from a single sample in a study of T cells in Graves' hyperthyroidism and ophthalmopathy. The source material, RNA transcripts, was used to amplify TCR beta CDR3 regions. The HTBI set primed first-round TCR CDR3 RT-PCR. TCRdb processed the multiplex PCR reads anew with MiXCR; each CDR3 protein has one entry. The sample carries some 760,000 distinct CDR3 sequences, around 15% recorded once. Sequencing was carried out using blood. The source of these receptors is a woman aged 18-35 years with Graves' hyperthyroidism.

The genes are TRBV9 and TRBJ2-2, with 7 bases identical to TRBD2. V was clipped by 1 base and J by 8 bases; unmatched bases: 8. The CDR3 contains 15 residues. Germline CDR1 and CDR2: SGDLS and YYNGEE. The CDR3 sequence: CASSVSGMMAGELFF. The CDR3 DNA reads as TGTGCCAGCAGCGTAAGCGGGATGATGGCTGGGGAGCTGTTTTTT.

This clonotype was recorded a few times. The V gene is TRBV5-1, the J gene TRBJ2-2; D call uncertain. This CDR3 is built from 15 residues. Germline CDR1 and CDR2: SGHRS and YFSETQ. Trimming cost V 4 bases and J 0 bases, with 10 bases left between them. CDR3 region: CASSRLAPNTGELFF. DNA for the CDR3: TGCGCCAGCAGCCGACTGGCACCGAACACCGGGGAGCTGTTTTTT.

The chain recombines TRBV6-2 or TRBV6-3 with TRBJ2-3; D is uncertain. Germline V gene sequence: CDR1 MNHEY, CDR2 SVGEGT. V lost 6 bases, J lost 4 bases, and 8 bases lay in between. CDR3 length: 12 amino acids. CDR3 nucleotide sequence: TGTGCCAGCAGCCCCTTTTCAGATACGCAGTATTTT. It yields the protein CASSPFSDTQYF.

This clonotype was observed a handful of times. This chain joins TRBV6-1 and TRBJ2-2; TRBD2 matches 9 bases. Germline assignment: CDR1 MNHNS and CDR2 SASEGT. This CDR3 has 17 amino acids. J was trimmed by 5 bases and V by 9 bases; bases with no gene match: 16. This CDR3 reads CARGGASGKAGTGELFF. CDR3 nucleotides: TGTGCCAGGGGGGGGGCTAGCGGGAAAGCAGGTACCGGGGAGCTGTTTTTT.

Ten or more counts support this clonotype. This sequence joins TRBV20-1 and TRBJ2-1; D assignment may be TRBD1 or TRBD2 (5 bases each). The CDR3 has 15 residues. Germline V gene sequence: CDR1 DFQATT, CDR2 SNEGSKA (reference sequence). Trimming pared 5 bases from V and 2 bases from J, leaving 16 bases between. In nucleotides, the CDR3 is TGCAGTGCTCCCGATTATGGGGGACCCTACAATGAGCAGTTCTTC. It codes for CSAPDYGGPYNEQFF.

There are many counts of this clonotype. V gene TRBV12-3 or TRBV12-4 combines with J gene TRBJ1-4; D gene uncertain. The CDR3 covers 15 residues. Trimming took 7 bases from V and 4 from J, leaving 16 bases between them. The CDR3 here is CASMASTVNNEKLFF. Written as DNA, the CDR3 is TGTGCCAGCATGGCCAGTACAGTGAATAATGAAAAACTGTTTTTT.

The table lists this clonotype with a count of one. This could be a read error, since a much larger clone is one nucleotide away. This rearrangement joins TRBV13 to TRBJ2-5; D is unresolved. The CDR3 totals 15 residues. Germline loops: CDR1 PRHDT, CDR2 FYEKMQ (reference sequence). This CDR3 is CASSFGRDGQEAQYF. In DNA, the CDR3 is TGTGCCAGCAGCTTCGGCCGAGACGGGCAAGAGGCCCAGTACTTC.

The genes are TRBV9 and TRBJ2-1; weak D call: TRBD2 (5 bases). The V end lost 0 bases, the J end lost 8 bases, and 12 bases lay between the germline ends. The CDR3 is 14 amino acids. Germline lookup yields CDR1 SGDLS and CDR2 YYNGEE. In DNA, the CDR3 is TGTGCCAGCAGCGTAGGGAGCGGTACCGATGAGCAGTTCTTC. The encoded protein is CASSVGSGTDEQFF.

The chain combines TRBV20-1 with TRBJ1-1; possibly TRBD1 for D (5 bases). V was pared by 3 bases and J by 6 bases, with 17 bases between. The germline V gene encodes CDR1 DFQATT and CDR2 SNEGSKA (reference sequence). The CDR3 runs 14 residues. The CDR3 spells CSASDPGRGPEAFF. The CDR3 DNA reads as TGCAGTGCTAGTGATCCAGGGCGAGGCCCTGAAGCTTTCTTT.

This clonotype was counted at least ten times. The chain carries TRBV10-2 and TRBJ1-5, with 7 bases aligning to TRBD1. CDR1 is WSHSY and CDR2 is SAAADI in the germline V gene. The V gene end was trimmed by 6 bases and the J gene end by 1 base; junction bases not matched to a gene: 6. The CDR3 length is 15 residues. CDR3 bases: TGCGCCAGCAGCGCACAGGGGAACAGCAATCAGCCCCAGCATTTT. It specifies CASSAQGNSNQPQHF.

This clonotype was found many times. This chain connects TRBV3-1 to TRBJ2-3; tentative D call: TRBD1 (5 bases). CDR1 LGHDT and CDR2 YNNKEL come from the germline V gene (reference sequence). The CDR3 contains 14 residues. Trimming removed 4 bases at V and 1 base at J, with 9 bases between. The CDR3 DNA sequence: TGTGCCAGCAGCCTCAGGGTCCGCACAGATACGCAGTATTTT. Residues: CASSLRVRTDTQYF.

This clonotype showed up many times. The CDR3 coding sequence is TGTGCCAGCACCCCCAGGGAGCTAGCGACAGATACGCAGTATTTT. Translated: CASTPRELATDTQYF. The gene calls are TRBV28 and TRBJ2-3; TRBD2 is a possible D gene (6 bases). The V end was cut by 7 bases, the J end by 3 bases, with 17 bases between. CDR1 is MDHEN, CDR2 SYDVKM, per germline. The CDR3 runs to 15 residues. Complete variable domain (other parts from reference TRBV28 and TRBJ2-3): DVKVTQSSRYLVKRTGEKVFLECVQDMDHENMFWYRQDPGLGLRLIYFSYDVKMKEKGDIPEGYSVSREKKERFSLILESASTNQTSMYLCASTPRELATDTQYFGPGTRLTVL.

This clonotype turned up a few times. The CDR3 spells CASSPPGQGNGYTF. Written as DNA, the CDR3 is TGCGCCAGCAGCCCACCGGGACAGGGGAATGGCTACACCTTC. This sequence joins TRBV5-1 and TRBJ1-2; 10 bases are a match to TRBD1. The length of the CDR3 is 14 residues. V shed 4 bases and J 6 bases; nucleotides not matched to a gene: 6. Germline assignment: CDR1 SGHRS and CDR2 YFSETQ. Full variable domain (missing parts from reference TRBV5-1 and TRBJ1-2): KAGVTQTPRYLIKTRGQQVTLSCSPISGHRSVSWYQQTPGQGLQFLFEYFSETQRNKGNFPGRFSGRQFSNSRSEMNVSTLELGDSALYLCASSPPGQGNGYTFGSGTRLTVV.

The chain has TRBV7-9 and TRBJ2-5, with 16 bases identical to TRBD2. The CDR3 is made up of 16 amino acids. Looked up from germline, CDR1 is SEHNR and CDR2 is FQNEAQ (reference sequence). The V and J ends lost 5 bases and 6 bases, in that order; junction bases with no gene match: 6. The DNA of the CDR3 is TGTGCCAGCAGCGCTCCGGGACTAGCGGGAGGGAAGACCCAGTACTTC. It specifies CASSAPGLAGGKTQYF.

This clonotype was counted at least ten times. V is TRBV30 and J is TRBJ1-4, with D maybe TRBD1 (5 bases). Trimming removed 6 bases from V and 8 bases from J, with 16 bases in between. This CDR3 has 13 residues. Germline loops: CDR1 GTSNPN, CDR2 SVGIG (reference sequence). The CDR3 region is CACNRDFNEKLFF. CDR3 nucleotide sequence: TGTGCCTGCAACCGGGACTTCAACGAAAAACTGTTTTTT.

The rearrangement uses TRBV7-3 and TRBJ2-3, with 14 bases fitting TRBD2. Trimming cost V 5 bases and J 4 bases; bases outside gene matches: 5. The CDR3 spans 16 residues. The germline V gene has CDR1 SGHTA and CDR2 FQGTGA. CDR3 region: CASSLQGLAGADTQYF. CDR3 DNA: TGTGCCAGCAGCCTACAGGGACTAGCGGGGGCAGATACGCAGTATTTT.